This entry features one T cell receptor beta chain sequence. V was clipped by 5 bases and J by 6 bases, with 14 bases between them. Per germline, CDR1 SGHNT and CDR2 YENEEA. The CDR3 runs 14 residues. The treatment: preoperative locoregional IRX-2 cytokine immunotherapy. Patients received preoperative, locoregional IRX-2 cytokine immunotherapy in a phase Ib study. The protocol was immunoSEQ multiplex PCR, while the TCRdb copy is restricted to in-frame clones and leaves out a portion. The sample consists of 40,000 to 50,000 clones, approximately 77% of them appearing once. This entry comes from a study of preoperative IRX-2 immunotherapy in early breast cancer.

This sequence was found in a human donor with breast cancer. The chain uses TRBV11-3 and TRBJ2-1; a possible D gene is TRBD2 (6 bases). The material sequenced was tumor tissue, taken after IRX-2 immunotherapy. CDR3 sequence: CASSPRERANEQFF. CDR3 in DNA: TGTGCCAGCAGCCCCCGGGAGCGGGCCAATGAGCAGTTCTTC.